These 2 T cell receptor beta chains were sequenced from one sample in a study of shared clonotypes between healthy human individuals. Libraries were prepared by immunoSEQ multiplex PCR; TCRdb keeps only in-frame clonotypes and omits some of them. This sample has around 2.5 million clones, with 80% to 95% found just once. The sample consisted of naive CD4+ T cells from PBMCs. Stated subset: CD45RA+ positively selected. The origin of the receptors is a man aged 18 to 29 in good health. Some clones in this sample may be carry-over from other donors' samples.

The chain joins TRBV7-8 to TRBJ2-3; perhaps D is TRBD1 or TRBD2 (5 bases each). The germline gives CDR1 SGHVS, CDR2 FQNEAQ. V lost 5 bases to trimming and J lost 6 bases, with 18 bases between them. CDR3 length: 15 residues. CDR3 in amino acids: CASSPRRGPWDTQYF. CDR3 bases: TGTGCCAGCAGCCCCCGCCGGGGCCCATGGGATACGCAGTATTTT.

The genes are TRBV18 and TRBJ2-1, with 9 bases lining up with TRBD1. CDR3 length: 16 residues. Per the germline V gene, CDR1 is KGHSH and CDR2 is LQKENI. With V trimmed by 2 bases and J by 3 bases, 5 bases remained unmatched. The CDR3 DNA reads TGTGCCAGCTCACCATGGGGGACAGGGATCTACAATGAGCAGTTCTTC. This gives the protein CASSPWGTGIYNEQFF.